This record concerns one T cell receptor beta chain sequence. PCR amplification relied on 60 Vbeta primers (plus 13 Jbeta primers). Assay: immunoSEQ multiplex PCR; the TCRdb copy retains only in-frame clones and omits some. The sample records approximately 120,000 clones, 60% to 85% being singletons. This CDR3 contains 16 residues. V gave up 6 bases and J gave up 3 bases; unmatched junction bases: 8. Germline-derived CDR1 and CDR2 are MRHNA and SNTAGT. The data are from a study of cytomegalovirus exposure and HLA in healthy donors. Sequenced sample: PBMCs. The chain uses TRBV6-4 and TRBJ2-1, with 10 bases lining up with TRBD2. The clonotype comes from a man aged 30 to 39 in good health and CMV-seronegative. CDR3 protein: CASSLERLAGYNEQFF. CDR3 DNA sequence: TGTGCCAGCAGCCTGGAGAGACTAGCGGGCTACAATGAGCAGTTCTTC.